Listed here are 29 T cell receptor beta chains from one sample, sequenced in a study of PD-1 blockade in classical Hodgkin lymphoma. The assay was immunoSEQ multiplex PCR, and TCRdb's table has in-frame clones only and misses some. This sample yields about 96,000 clones, of which roughly 91% are seen a single time; 2% belongs to the top ten. The time point is: cycle 4 day 1 (C4D1), after 5 to 7 weeks of nivolumab. Every one of the patients relapsed after autologous stem cell transplantation (brentuximab vedotin exposure was variable). Sequences were derived from peripheral blood mononuclear cells (PBMCs), sampled before the fourth cycle of nivolumab. The receptor set was obtained from a human donor with classical Hodgkin lymphoma.

The J gene is TRBJ1-2, the V gene TRBV7-8, with D possibly TRBD1 on 5 matching bases. Germline lookup yields CDR1 SGHVS and CDR2 FQNEAQ. V lost 4 bases and J lost 0, with 9 bases in between. This CDR3 is 14 amino acids long. The CDR3: CASSSTEPNYGYTF. DNA of the CDR3: TGTGCCAGCAGCTCGACAGAGCCTAACTATGGCTACACCTTC.

The CDR3 spells CASSWDRRGSYEQYF. CDR3 in DNA: TGCGCCAGCAGCTGGGACAGGCGGGGTAGCTACGAGCAGTACTTC. The chain has TRBV5-1 and TRBJ2-7, with 8 bases lining up with TRBD1. Germline CDR1 and CDR2: SGHRS and YFSETQ. CDR3 size: 15 residues. J gave up 3 bases and V 3 bases, and 8 bases lay outside the gene matches. Together with reference TRBV5-1 and TRBJ2-7, the CDR3 gives the full variable domain: KAGVTQTPRYLIKTRGQQVTLSCSPISGHRSVSWYQQTPGQGLQFLFEYFSETQRNKGNFPGRFSGRQFSNSRSEMNVSTLELGDSALYLCASSWDRRGSYEQYFGPGTRLTVT.

The CDR3 is CASSPGAASYEQYF. Written as DNA, the CDR3 is TGTGCCAGTAGTCCTGGGGCAGCCTCCTACGAGCAGTACTTC. This chain connects TRBV19 to TRBJ2-7; a weak D match, TRBD1 (5 bases). V lost 5 bases and J 0 bases, leaving 11 bases between the germline ends. In germline, CDR1 is LNHDA, CDR2 SQIVND (reference sequence). This CDR3 has 14 residues. Complete variable domain (other parts from reference TRBV19 and TRBJ2-7): DGGITQSPKYLFRKEGQNVTLSCEQNLNHDAMYWYRQDPGQGLRLIYYSQIVNDFQKGDIAEGYSVSREKKESFPLTVTSAQKNPTAFYLCASSPGAASYEQYFGPGTRLTVT.

The genes are TRBV2 and TRBJ1-2; D gene unclear. V lost 0 bases and J lost 6, with 8 bases in between. Germline values: CDR1 SNHLY, CDR2 FYNNEI. This CDR3 contains 13 residues. The CDR3 DNA reads TGTGCCAGCAGTGAAGCGCTCTGGGATGGCTACACCTTC. This sequence encodes CASSEALWDGYTF.

This chain links TRBV27 with TRBJ2-7; 7 bases align to TRBD1. V gave up 6 bases and J gave up 4 bases; unmatched junction bases: 3. The CDR3 runs to 12 residues. Germline V gene sequence: CDR1 MNHEY, CDR2 SMNVEV (reference sequence). CDR3 residues: CASRTGRYEQYF. CDR3 sequence (DNA): TGTGCCAGCAGGACAGGGCGATACGAGCAGTACTTC.

The chain links TRBV28 to TRBJ2-7; D may be TRBD1 (5 bases). This CDR3 region has 12 residues. Germline V gene sequence: CDR1 MDHEN, CDR2 SYDVKM. Trimming cost V 2 bases and J 5 bases, with 7 bases left between them. This CDR3 is CASSLVRDEQYF. CDR3 nucleotides: TGTGCCAGCAGTTTAGTCAGGGACGAGCAGTACTTC. Filled out from reference TRBV28 and TRBJ2-7, the complete variable domain reads DVKVTQSSRYLVKRTGEKVFLECVQDMDHENMFWYRQDPGLGLRLIYFSYDVKMKEKGDIPEGYSVSREKKERFSLILESASTNQTSMYLCASSLVRDEQYFGPGTRLTVT.

The chain combines TRBV20-1 with TRBJ2-5, with D unclear. This CDR3 comprises 11 residues. Germline values: CDR1 DFQATT, CDR2 SNEGSKA (reference sequence). V was pared by 0 bases and J by 4 bases, with 3 bases between. The CDR3 DNA reads TGCAGTGCTAGAGAAACAGAGACCCAGTACTTC. It codes for CSARETETQYF.

The genes are TRBV28 and TRBJ2-4; D gene ambiguous. This CDR3 has 16 residues. Germline V lookup: CDR1 MDHEN, CDR2 SYDVKM. The V end was cut by 0 bases, the J end by 0 bases, with 9 bases between. In DNA form, the CDR3 reads TGTGCCAGCAGTTTATGGGCCAGTCGAGCCAAAAACATTCAGTACTTC. This sequence encodes CASSLWASRAKNIQYF.

The rearrangement uses TRBV27 and TRBJ2-1, with 8 positions matching TRBD2. CDR1 and CDR2 (germline): MNHEY, SMNVEV (reference sequence). The CDR3 runs to 14 residues. J lost 6 bases, V lost 8 bases, and 9 bases had no gene match. The CDR3 bases are TGTGCCAGCTCCCGGGGACTAGTCCCCAATGAGCAGTTCTTC. Residues: CASSRGLVPNEQFF.

The chain links TRBV5-8 to TRBJ2-7; TRBD2 aligns across 13 bases. CDR3 length: 16 residues. The V and J ends lost 8 bases and 3 bases, in that order; junction bases with no gene match: 11. Per the germline V gene, CDR1 is SGHTS and CDR2 is YDEGEE. The CDR3 DNA reads TGTGCCAGGCTCCTACTAGCGGGAGGGCCTTTCTACGAGCAGTACTTC. This sequence encodes CARLLLAGGPFYEQYF. Full variable domain (missing parts from reference TRBV5-8 and TRBJ2-7): EAGVTQSPTHLIKTRGQQATLRCSPISGHTSVYWYQQALGLGLQFLLWYDEGEERNRGNFPPRFSGRQFPNYSSELNVNALELEDSALYLCARLLLAGGPFYEQYFGPGTRLTVT.

For this clone: A read error may account for a junction end that differs from germline. The chain joins TRBV27 to TRBJ2-5; 8 positions match TRBD2. Germline V gene lookup returns CDR1 MNHEY and CDR2 SMNVEV (reference sequence). CDR3 length equals 15 residues. CDR3 nucleotide sequence: TGTGCCAGCAGTTTATCCCCAAGCGGGAGAGAGGCCCAGTACTTC. Translated: CASSLSPSGREAQYF.

This chain joins TRBV5-6 and TRBJ2-3; D gene ambiguous. CDR1 and CDR2 from the germline V gene are SGHDT and YYEEEE. This CDR3 region has 15 residues. Deletions cut 4 bases from V and 0 bases from J, with 12 bases between. CDR3 DNA sequence: TGTGCCAGCAGCCCCATTCTTTCTAGCACAGATACGCAGTATTTT. Amino acids: CASSPILSSTDTQYF.

The rearrangement uses TRBV11-2 and TRBJ2-7; no clear D. The CDR3 sequence is 13 residues long. Trimming shortened V by 3 bases and J by 3 bases, and 9 bases separated the two germline ends. The germline V gene has CDR1 SGHAT and CDR2 FQNNGV. The DNA of the CDR3 is TGTGCCAGCAGCTTGGGTCCAGGCTACGAGCAGTACTTC. Protein product: CASSLGPGYEQYF.

The gene calls are TRBV25-1 and TRBJ2-5; 8 nucleotides line up with TRBD1. The germline CDR1 and CDR2 sequences are MGHDK and SYGVNS. The CDR3 covers 17 residues. V gave up 3 bases and J gave up 3 bases; unmatched junction bases: 12. As DNA, the CDR3 is TGTGCCAGCAGTGACTTCCCAGGGGGCTGGAGGGAAGAGACCCAGTACTTC. It yields the protein CASSDFPGGWREETQYF.

The chain uses TRBV2 and TRBJ2-7; TRBD2 might be the D (5 bases). V lost 2 bases to trimming and J lost 7 bases, with 15 bases between them. CDR1 is SNHLY and CDR2 is FYNNEI in the germline V gene. This CDR3 spans 14 amino acids. The DNA for the CDR3 is TGTGCCAGCAGTGAATCGCTAGCCCGCTGGGAGCAGTACTTC. Protein: CASSESLARWEQYF.

V gene TRBV29-1 combines with J gene TRBJ2-7; 7 positions agree with TRBD2. CDR1 and CDR2 from the germline V gene are SQVTM and ANQGSEA. This CDR3 is built from 13 residues. CDR3 in amino acids: CSVALALSYEQYF. DNA for the CDR3: TGCAGTGTAGCACTAGCGCTCTCCTACGAGCAGTACTTC.

V gene TRBV4-1 combines with J gene TRBJ1-2; D gene uncertain. The ends were cut back, 0 bases at V and 4 bases at J, with 9 bases in the middle. Germline CDR1 and CDR2: MGHRA and YSYEKL. This CDR3 spans 14 amino acids. The CDR3 coding sequence is TGCGCCAGCAGCCAAGAACGCGGAAGCTATGGCTACACCTTC. Residues: CASSQERGSYGYTF.

This sequence joins TRBV30 and TRBJ1-5; D possibly corresponds to TRBD1 (5 bases). V lost 4 bases and J lost 4, with 20 bases in between. This CDR3 comprises 16 residues. Germline assignment: CDR1 GTSNPN and CDR2 SVGIG (reference sequence). The CDR3 DNA is TGTGCCTGGAACCCCGGGCAGGGCCTTGGGAATCAGCCCCAGCATTTT. It is translated as CAWNPGQGLGNQPQHF.

The V call is TRBV28, the J call TRBJ2-7; 10 positions match TRBD2. CDR1 is MDHEN and CDR2 is SYDVKM in the germline V gene. This CDR3 has 17 residues. Unmatched junction bases numbered 16, after V lost 10 bases and J lost 1 base. CDR3 in amino acids: CATKSGRALIESYEQYF. CDR3 sequence (DNA): TGTGCCACCAAAAGCGGGAGGGCTCTGATTGAGTCCTACGAGCAGTACTTC.

This CDR3 reads CASLTGTTKHPYEQYF. In DNA, the CDR3 is TGTGCCAGCTTAACCGGGACTACCAAACATCCCTACGAGCAGTACTTC. This rearrangement joins TRBV7-9 to TRBJ2-7; TRBD2 agrees at 7 bases. Per the germline V gene, CDR1 is SEHNR and CDR2 is FQNEAQ (reference sequence). J gave up 2 bases and V 8 bases, and 15 bases lay outside the gene matches. This CDR3 spans 16 amino acids.

This clone was detected only a few times. For the CDR3, the DNA is TGTGCCACGCAGACAGCGAACACCGGGGAGCTGTTTTTT. Residues: CATQTANTGELFF. The chain carries TRBV11-2 and TRBJ2-2; D possibly corresponds to TRBD1 (5 bases). The CDR3 is 13 amino acids. The germline V gene has CDR1 SGHAT and CDR2 FQNNGV. The V and J ends lost 10 bases and 0 bases respectively, with 9 bases between them.

The rearrangement uses TRBV7-9 and TRBJ1-2; no reliable D call. With 3 bases removed from V and 7 bases from J, the gap between germline ends came to 6 bases. Germline assignment: CDR1 SEHNR and CDR2 FQNEAQ (reference sequence). The CDR3 contains 11 residues. CDR3 loop: CASSFSSGYTF. In nucleotides, the CDR3 is TGTGCCAGCAGCTTTTCCTCTGGCTACACCTTC. The full variable domain, rest sourced from reference TRBV7-9 and TRBJ1-2, is DTGVSQNPRHKITKRGQNVTFRCDPISEHNRLYWYRQTLGQGPEFLTYFQNEAQLEKSRLLSDRFSAERPKGSFSTLEIQRTEQGDSAMYLCASSFSSGYTFGSGTRLTVV.

The chain recombines TRBV30 with TRBJ1-2; D possibly corresponds to TRBD1 (5 bases). The V gene lost 8 bases and the J gene lost 8 bases, with 18 bases spanning the gap. Germline assignment: CDR1 GTSNPN and CDR2 SVGIG (reference sequence). CDR3 length: 12 amino acids. Here the CDR3 reads CAGMMGLGGYTF. CDR3 nucleotides: TGTGCCGGGATGATGGGGCTTGGAGGCTACACCTTC. Together with reference TRBV30 and TRBJ1-2, the CDR3 gives the full variable domain: SQTIHQWPATLVQPVGSPLSLECTVEGTSNPNLYWYRQAAGRGLQLLFYSVGIGQISSEVPQNLSASRPQDRQFILSSKKLLLSDSGFYLCAGMMGLGGYTFGSGTRLTVV.

The chain uses TRBV30 and TRBJ2-3; D not resolved. V lost 1 base, J lost 0 bases, and 11 bases lay in between. Germline V lookup: CDR1 GTSNPN, CDR2 SVGIG (reference sequence). This CDR3 has 15 amino acids. Written as DNA, the CDR3 is TGTGCCTGGAGTGAGGGATCCCCTAGCACAGATACGCAGTATTTT. This translates into CAWSEGSPSTDTQYF. Full variable domain (rest looked up from reference TRBV30 and TRBJ2-3): SQTIHQWPATLVQPVGSPLSLECTVEGTSNPNLYWYRQAAGRGLQLLFYSVGIGQISSEVPQNLSASRPQDRQFILSSKKLLLSDSGFYLCAWSEGSPSTDTQYFGPGTRLTVL.

This clone was detected once. The chain couples TRBV11-2 to TRBJ2-3, with D tentatively TRBD1 (5 bases). The CDR3 runs to 15 residues. Per germline, CDR1 SGHAT and CDR2 FQNNGV. V lost 2 bases to trimming and J lost 2 bases, with 11 bases between them. The CDR3 sequence: CASSLRGSNTDTQYF. CDR3 DNA sequence: TGTGCCAGCAGCTTAAGGGGCAGCAACACAGATACGCAGTATTTT.

In DNA form, the CDR3 reads TGTGCCAGTAGTTTTAGCGGTTACGAGCAGTACTTC. Protein: CASSFSGYEQYF. The genes are TRBV19 and TRBJ2-7, with D maybe TRBD2 (6 bases). The CDR3 runs 12 residues. V lost 5 bases, J lost 4 bases, and 9 bases lay in between. CDR1 and CDR2 from the germline V gene are LNHDA and SQIVND (reference sequence).

The V and J genes are TRBV7-8 and TRBJ2-7; D tentatively fits TRBD1 or TRBD2 (5 bases each). Trimming removed 6 bases at V and 6 bases at J, with 18 bases between. This CDR3 spans 14 amino acids. The germline V gene encodes CDR1 SGHVS and CDR2 FQNEAQ. In DNA form, the CDR3 reads TGTGCCAGCAGGCCGGGGAAGACAGTATTCGAGCAGTACTTC. Amino acids: CASRPGKTVFEQYF.

The chain has TRBV7-8 and TRBJ1-2, with unresolved D. The ends were cut back, 5 bases at V and 5 bases at J, with 18 bases in the middle. Germline V gene sequence: CDR1 SGHVS, CDR2 FQNEAQ. There are 15 residues in the CDR3. CDR3 in DNA: TGTGCCAGCAGCCCTCGGAGGTTTTCGGGTTATGGCTACACCTTC. This gives the protein CASSPRRFSGYGYTF.

The table lists this clone with a count of one. The rearrangement uses TRBV28 and TRBJ1-4; D call uncertain. In germline, CDR1 is MDHEN, CDR2 SYDVKM. V dropped 3 bases and J dropped 5 bases, with 13 bases sitting between them. CDR3 length: 15 amino acids. The CDR3 DNA is TGTGCCAGCAGTTTTGTCGGTCTCCCGAATGAAAAACTGTTTTTT. Translating gives CASSFVGLPNEKLFF.